Given below is one TCR beta chain in context. The target antigen is unknown. This sample is part of a study of cytomegalovirus exposure and HLA in healthy donors. Background on the study: The same platform as the approximately 670 first-cohort repertoires was used for the roughly 130 validation repertoires, a later analysis reported. General study points: While the bulk of TCR sequences proved rare, some public TCRs turned up in many donors. The investigators catalogued 180 or so TCR beta chains as cytomegalovirus-associated.

The V end was cut by 5 bases, the J end by 4 bases, with 20 bases between. Germline V gene data show CDR1 as PRHDT and CDR2 as FYEKMQ (reference sequence). The CDR3 spans 17 residues. Clones were sequenced by immunoSEQ multiplex PCR, and TCRdb holds only the in-frame ones, with some missing. The table has around 71,000 clones, roughly 94% seen once; the top ten hold roughly 1.4%. J is TRBJ2-2 and V is TRBV13; D is uncertain. The material sequenced was PBMCs. The TCR originated in a man aged 18 to 30 in good health and CMV-seropositive. DNA for the CDR3: TGTGCCAGCAGCCCCAGAACGACTCGCCAAACCACCGGGGAGCTGTTTTTT. Protein product: CASSPRTTRQTTGELFF.